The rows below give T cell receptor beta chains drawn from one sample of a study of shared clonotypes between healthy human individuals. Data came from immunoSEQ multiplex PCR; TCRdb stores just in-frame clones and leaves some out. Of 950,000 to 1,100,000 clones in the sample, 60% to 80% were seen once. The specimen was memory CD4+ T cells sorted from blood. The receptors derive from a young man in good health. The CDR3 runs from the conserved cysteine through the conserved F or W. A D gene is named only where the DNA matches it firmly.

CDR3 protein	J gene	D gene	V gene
CAISEGQTTDTQYF	TRBJ2-3	.	TRBV10-3
CASSQERGPLLPQHF	TRBJ1-5	.	TRBV4-3
CASSQEATSGGPYEQYF	TRBJ2-7	TRBD2	TRBV4-3
CASSFWANTGELFF	TRBJ2-2	.	TRBV7-9
CAIRTTSSEDLFF	TRBJ2-1	.	TRBV10-3
CSVEEWTGGRNYGYTF	TRBJ1-2	TRBD1	TRBV29-1
CASSLWGPNYEQYF	TRBJ2-7	.	TRBV28
CASSLELRGLSNQPQHF	TRBJ1-5	TRBD1	TRBV28
CASSVSRDNSPLHF	TRBJ1-6	.	TRBV10-1
CASRASTDTQYF	TRBJ2-3	.	TRBV6-5
CASSGGLIGLAGDEQFF	TRBJ2-1	TRBD2	TRBV2
CAWSSRQGQAFF	TRBJ1-1	TRBD1	TRBV30
CASSLVQGYNEQFF	TRBJ2-1	.	TRBV5-1
CASSFSVGNTGELFF	TRBJ2-2	.	TRBV11-3
CAWDLAGANVLTF	TRBJ2-6	.	TRBV30
CASSPGGAWTYEQYF	TRBJ2-7	.	TRBV9
CASSTGQAIAKNIQYF	TRBJ2-4	TRBD1	TRBV19
CAISESPQQAGELFF	TRBJ2-2	.	TRBV10-3
CASRTLGGNTIYF	TRBJ1-3	.	TRBV5-4
CASSLTSGGANEQYF	TRBJ2-7	TRBD2	TRBV7-9
CASSIKSLYGYTF	TRBJ1-2	.	TRBV19
CASGFRKGGKDSPLHF	TRBJ1-6	.	TRBV30
CASSLAGYSYEQYF	TRBJ2-7	.	TRBV6-5
CAWSPPGASPLHF	TRBJ1-6	.	TRBV30
CASSSTGGSTETQYF	TRBJ2-5	TRBD1	TRBV7-2
CAWSPGGEKLFF	TRBJ1-4	TRBD1	TRBV30
CASGPTGYYGYTF	TRBJ1-2	.	TRBV28
CSASRQDTIYF	TRBJ1-3	.	TRBV20-1
CASSLPDGRGYTF	TRBJ1-2	.	TRBV19
CASTPRGGFGEKLFF	TRBJ1-4	.	TRBV2
CATSSRVVQYNEQFF	TRBJ2-1	.	TRBV15
CASSAGRLSNYGYTF	TRBJ1-2	.	TRBV28